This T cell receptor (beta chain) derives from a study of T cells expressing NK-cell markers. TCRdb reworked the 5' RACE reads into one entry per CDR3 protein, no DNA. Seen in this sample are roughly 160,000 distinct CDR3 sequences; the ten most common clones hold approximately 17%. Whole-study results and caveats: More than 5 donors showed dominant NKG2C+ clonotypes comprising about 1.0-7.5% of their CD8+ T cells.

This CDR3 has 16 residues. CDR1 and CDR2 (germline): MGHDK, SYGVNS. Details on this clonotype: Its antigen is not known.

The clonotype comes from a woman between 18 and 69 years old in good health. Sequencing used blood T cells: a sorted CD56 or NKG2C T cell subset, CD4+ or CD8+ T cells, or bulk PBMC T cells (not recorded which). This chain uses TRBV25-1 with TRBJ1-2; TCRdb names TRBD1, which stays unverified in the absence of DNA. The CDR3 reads CASSRTGGASINGYTF.